This note documents a single T cell receptor beta chain sequence. This table comes from immunoSEQ multiplex PCR, and its TCRdb copy is limited to in-frame clones, with some not included. The sample gives under 300,000 clones, roughly 82% of which show up once; 9% to 15% is in the top ten. This specimen comes from a study of blood T cell repertoires in COVID-19. CDR3 length: 16 amino acids. V gave up 4 bases and J gave up 9 bases; unmatched junction bases: 16. What was sequenced was peripheral blood. The source is a man at least 80 years old with acute or convalescent COVID-19. The chain joins TRBV5-3 to TRBJ2-1, with 7 bases identical to TRBD2. TRBV5-3 is an ORF, and what it does is uncertain. The CDR3: CARSQWSLAEKGEQFF. The CDR3 region has the DNA TGTGCCAGAAGCCAGTGGTCCCTAGCGGAGAAAGGTGAGCAGTTCTTC.